This T cell receptor beta chain was documented in a study of blood T cell repertoires in COVID-19. Study in general: Samples of COVID-19 (acute and convalescent) were obtained from the United States, Italy and Spain. T cells, B-cell-depleted T cells, or PBMCs provided the cDNA or gDNA that served as material.

In the authors' workflow: Estimation of nucleated cell counts relied on the amplification of reference gene primers. Only in-frame clones appear in the TCRdb table, and some are missing; sequencing was by immunoSEQ multiplex PCR. Clonal size and the V and J genes are those of that table, whereas D and trimming came from the DNA. This table has about 320,000 clones, about 82% appearing once. What was sequenced was peripheral blood. The clonotype comes from a human donor in a cohort sampled during active COVID-19.

CDR3 nucleotide sequence: TGTGCCACCAGCAGTTGGAAGTCCGGGACAGGCGATTCACCCCTCCACTTT. The encoded protein is CATSSWKSGTGDSPLHF. The rearrangement links TRBV15 to TRBJ1-6; 8 bases fit TRBD1. Germline V CDR1 and CDR2: LNHNV, YYDKDF (reference sequence). This CDR3 region has 17 residues. Trimming cost V 3 bases and J 8 bases; bases outside gene matches: 12.